Listed here is a single TCR beta chain. Using immunoSEQ multiplex PCR, the repertoire was profiled, and TCRdb retains in-frame clones only, with some absent. The sample lists some 270,000 clones, about 89% occurring once. These data originate in a study of blood T cell repertoires in COVID-19. Across the whole study: There were acute and convalescent COVID-19 samples, and they came from the United States, Italy and Spain. PBMCs, B-cell-depleted T cells, or T cells were the source of the cDNA or gDNA that made up the material.

Germline V CDR1 and CDR2: MNHNY, SVGAGI (reference sequence). This CDR3 is 15 amino acids long. Trimming removed 6 bases from V and 2 bases from J; junction bases left unmatched: 10. The source is a man in his thirties or forties with acute or convalescent COVID-19. The sequencing input was peripheral blood. The V and J genes are TRBV6-6 and TRBJ2-7; TRBD1 aligns across 7 bases. The CDR3 protein is CASSRTGVGTYEQYF. In nucleotides, the CDR3 is TGTGCCAGCAGCCGAACAGGGGTTGGGACCTACGAGCAGTACTTC.